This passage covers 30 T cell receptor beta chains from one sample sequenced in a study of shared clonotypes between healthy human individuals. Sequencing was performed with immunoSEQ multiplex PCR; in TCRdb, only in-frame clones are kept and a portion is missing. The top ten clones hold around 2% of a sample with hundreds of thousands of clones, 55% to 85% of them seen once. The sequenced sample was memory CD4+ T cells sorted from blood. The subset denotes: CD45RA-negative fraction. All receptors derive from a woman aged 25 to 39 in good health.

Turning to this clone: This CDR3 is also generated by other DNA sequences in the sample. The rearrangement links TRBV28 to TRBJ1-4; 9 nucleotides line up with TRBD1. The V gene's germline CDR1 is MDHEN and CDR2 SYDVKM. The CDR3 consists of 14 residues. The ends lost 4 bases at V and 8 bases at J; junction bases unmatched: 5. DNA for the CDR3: TGTGCCAGCAGTTCGGGACAGGGAGGCGAAAAACTGTTTTTT. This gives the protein CASSSGQGGEKLFF.

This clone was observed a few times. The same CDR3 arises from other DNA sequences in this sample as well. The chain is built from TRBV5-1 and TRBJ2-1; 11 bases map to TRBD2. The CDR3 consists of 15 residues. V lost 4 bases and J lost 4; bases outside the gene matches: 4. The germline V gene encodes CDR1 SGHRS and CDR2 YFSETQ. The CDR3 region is CASSQGLAEYNEQFF. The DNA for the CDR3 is TGCGCCAGCAGCCAGGGACTAGCGGAGTACAATGAGCAGTTCTTC.

CDR3 region: CASTSLGQVATEAFF. CDR3 nucleotide sequence: TGCGCCAGCACCTCCTTGGGGCAGGTGGCCACTGAAGCTTTCTTT. The rearrangement uses TRBV5-1 and TRBJ1-1; TRBD1 might be the D (5 bases). Germline CDR1 reads SGHRS; CDR2 reads YFSETQ. V was cut by 6 bases and J by 4 bases, with 19 bases left in between. The CDR3 length is 15 residues.

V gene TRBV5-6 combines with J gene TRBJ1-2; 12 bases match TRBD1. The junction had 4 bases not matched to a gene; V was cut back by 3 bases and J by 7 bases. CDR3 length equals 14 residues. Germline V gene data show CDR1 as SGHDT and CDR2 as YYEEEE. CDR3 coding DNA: TGTGCCAGCAGCTGGGACAGGGGGCTTTCTGGCTACACCTTC. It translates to CASSWDRGLSGYTF. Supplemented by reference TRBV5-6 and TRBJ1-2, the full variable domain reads DAGVTQSPTHLIKTRGQQVTLRCSPKSGHDTVSWYQQALGQGPQFIFQYYEEEERQRGNFPDRFSGHQFPNYSSELNVNALLLGDSALYLCASSWDRGLSGYTFGSGTRLTVV.

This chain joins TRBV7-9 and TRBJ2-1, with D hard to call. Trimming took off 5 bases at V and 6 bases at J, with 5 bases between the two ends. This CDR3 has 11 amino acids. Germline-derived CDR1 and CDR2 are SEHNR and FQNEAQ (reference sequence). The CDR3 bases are TGTGCCAGCAGCATAACCAATGAGCAGTTCTTC. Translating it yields CASSITNEQFF.

The CDR3 DNA sequence: TGTGCCAGCCGACAAACCAATCAGCCCCAGCATTTT. It specifies CASRQTNQPQHF. The chain combines TRBV2 with TRBJ1-5, with D uncertain. The ends were cut back, 8 bases at V and 3 bases at J, with 8 bases in the middle. Looked up from germline, CDR1 is SNHLY and CDR2 is FYNNEI. The CDR3 contains 12 residues.

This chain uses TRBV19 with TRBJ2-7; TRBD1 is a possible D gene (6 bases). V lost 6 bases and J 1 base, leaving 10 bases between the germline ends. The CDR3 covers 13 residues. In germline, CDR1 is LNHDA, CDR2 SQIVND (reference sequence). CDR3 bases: TGTGCCAGTAGAGGGGGACATTCCTACGAGCAGTACTTC. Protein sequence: CASRGGHSYEQYF.

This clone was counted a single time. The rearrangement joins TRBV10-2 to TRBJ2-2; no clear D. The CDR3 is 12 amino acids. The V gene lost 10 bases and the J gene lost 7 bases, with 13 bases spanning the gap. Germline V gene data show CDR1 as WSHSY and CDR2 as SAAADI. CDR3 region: CAIASVGGELFF. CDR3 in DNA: TGCGCCATTGCCAGCGTCGGCGGGGAGCTGTTTTTT.

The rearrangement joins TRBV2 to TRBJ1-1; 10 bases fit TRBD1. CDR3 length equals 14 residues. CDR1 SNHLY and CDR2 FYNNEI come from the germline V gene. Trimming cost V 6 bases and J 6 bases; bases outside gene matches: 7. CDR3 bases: TGTGCCAGCAGACGGACAGGGGGGTACGCTGAAGCTTTCTTT. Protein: CASRRTGGYAEAFF. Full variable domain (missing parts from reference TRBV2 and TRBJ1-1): EPEVTQTPSHQVTQMGQEVILRCVPISNHLYFYWYRQILGQKVEFLVSFYNNEISEKSEIFDDQFSVERPDGSNFTLKIRSTKLEDSAMYFCASRRTGGYAEAFFGQGTRLTVV.

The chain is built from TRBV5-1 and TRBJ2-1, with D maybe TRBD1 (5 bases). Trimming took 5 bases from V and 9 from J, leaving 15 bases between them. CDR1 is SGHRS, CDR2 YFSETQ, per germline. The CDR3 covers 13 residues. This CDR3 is CASRGLIQGEQFF. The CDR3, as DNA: TGCGCCAGCAGGGGCCTGATCCAGGGTGAGCAGTTCTTC.

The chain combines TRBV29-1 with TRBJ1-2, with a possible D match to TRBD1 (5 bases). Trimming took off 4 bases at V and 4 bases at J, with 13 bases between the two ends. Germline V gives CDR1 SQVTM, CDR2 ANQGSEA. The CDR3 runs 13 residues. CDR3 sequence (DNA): TGCAGCGTTGGGACCCGGGACGCCTATGGCTACACCTTC. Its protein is CSVGTRDAYGYTF.

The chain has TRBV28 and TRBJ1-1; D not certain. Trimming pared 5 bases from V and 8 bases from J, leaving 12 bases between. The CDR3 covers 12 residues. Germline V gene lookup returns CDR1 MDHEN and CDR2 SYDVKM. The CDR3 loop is CASSPGGGEAFF. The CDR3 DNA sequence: TGTGCCAGCAGTCCCGGCGGTGGAGAAGCTTTCTTT.

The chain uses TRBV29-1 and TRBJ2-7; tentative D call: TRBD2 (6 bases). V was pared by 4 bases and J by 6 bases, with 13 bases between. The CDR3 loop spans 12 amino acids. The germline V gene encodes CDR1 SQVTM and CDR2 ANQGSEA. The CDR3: CSVGNSGVEQYF. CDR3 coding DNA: TGCAGCGTTGGGAATAGCGGAGTCGAGCAGTACTTC.

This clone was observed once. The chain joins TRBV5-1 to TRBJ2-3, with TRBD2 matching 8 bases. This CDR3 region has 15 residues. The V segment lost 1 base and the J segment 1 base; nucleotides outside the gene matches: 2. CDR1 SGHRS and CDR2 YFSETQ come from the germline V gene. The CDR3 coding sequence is TGCGCCAGCAGCTTGACTAGCGGTGGCACAGATACGCAGTATTTT. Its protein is CASSLTSGGTDTQYF.

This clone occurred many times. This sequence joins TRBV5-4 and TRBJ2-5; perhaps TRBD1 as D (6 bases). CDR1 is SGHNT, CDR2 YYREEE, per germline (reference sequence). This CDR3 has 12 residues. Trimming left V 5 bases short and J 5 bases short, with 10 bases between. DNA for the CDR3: TGTGCCAGCAGTGACAGGTTTGAGACCCAGTACTTC. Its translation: CASSDRFETQYF.

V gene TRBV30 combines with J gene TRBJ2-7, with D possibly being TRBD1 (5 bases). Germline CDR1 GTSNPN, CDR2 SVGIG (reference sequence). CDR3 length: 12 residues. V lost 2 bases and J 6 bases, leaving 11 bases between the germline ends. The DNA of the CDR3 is TGTGCCTGGAGTAGGACACCGCTCGAGCAGTACTTC. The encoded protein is CAWSRTPLEQYF.

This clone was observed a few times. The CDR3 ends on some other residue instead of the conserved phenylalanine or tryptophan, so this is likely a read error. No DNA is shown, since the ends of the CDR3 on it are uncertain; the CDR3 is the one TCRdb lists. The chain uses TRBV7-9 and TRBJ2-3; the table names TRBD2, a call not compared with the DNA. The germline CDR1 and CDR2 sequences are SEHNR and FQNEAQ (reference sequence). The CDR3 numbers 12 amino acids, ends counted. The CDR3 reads CASSSGLAGGPL.

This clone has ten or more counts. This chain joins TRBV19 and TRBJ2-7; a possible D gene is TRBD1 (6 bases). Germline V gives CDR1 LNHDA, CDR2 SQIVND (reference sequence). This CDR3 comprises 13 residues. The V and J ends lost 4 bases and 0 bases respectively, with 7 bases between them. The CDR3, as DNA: TGTGCCAGTAGTAACAGGGTCTCCTACGAGCAGTACTTC. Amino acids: CASSNRVSYEQYF.

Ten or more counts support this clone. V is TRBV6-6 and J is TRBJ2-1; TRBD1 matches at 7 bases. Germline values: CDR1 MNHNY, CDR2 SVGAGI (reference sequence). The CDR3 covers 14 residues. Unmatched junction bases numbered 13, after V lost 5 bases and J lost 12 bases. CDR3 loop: CASSDRDGRPGQFF. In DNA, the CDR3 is TGTGCCAGCAGTGACAGGGACGGACGGCCCGGGCAGTTCTTC.

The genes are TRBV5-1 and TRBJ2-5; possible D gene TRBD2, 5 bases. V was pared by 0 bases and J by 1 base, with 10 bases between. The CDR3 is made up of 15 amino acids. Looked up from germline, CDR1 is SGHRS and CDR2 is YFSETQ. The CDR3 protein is CASSLGERTQETQYF. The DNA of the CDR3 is TGCGCCAGCAGCTTGGGGGAGCGGACCCAAGAGACCCAGTACTTC.

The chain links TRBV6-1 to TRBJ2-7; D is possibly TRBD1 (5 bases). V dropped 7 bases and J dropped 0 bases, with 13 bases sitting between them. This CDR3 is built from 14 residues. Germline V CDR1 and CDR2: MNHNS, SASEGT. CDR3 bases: TGTGCCAGCACCACAGGACGGAGCTCCTACGAGCAGTACTTC. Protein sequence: CASTTGRSSYEQYF.

The CDR3 DNA reads TGTGCCAGCAGCTTAAATCGGGGCAGGACGGGCCCCGGAGCTTTCTTT. It is translated as CASSLNRGRTGPGAFF. This chain joins TRBV7-2 and TRBJ1-1; a possible D gene is TRBD1 (5 bases). V shed 2 bases and J shed 10 bases, with 23 bases lying between them. This CDR3 has 16 residues. CDR1 is SGHTA and CDR2 is FQGNSA in the germline V gene.

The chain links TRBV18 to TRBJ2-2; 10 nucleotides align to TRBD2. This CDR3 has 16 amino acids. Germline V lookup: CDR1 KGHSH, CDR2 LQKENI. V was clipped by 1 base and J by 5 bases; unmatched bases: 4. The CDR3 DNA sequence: TGTGCCAGCTCACCACGTCTAGCGGGAGATACCGGGGAGCTGTTTTTT. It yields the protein CASSPRLAGDTGELFF.

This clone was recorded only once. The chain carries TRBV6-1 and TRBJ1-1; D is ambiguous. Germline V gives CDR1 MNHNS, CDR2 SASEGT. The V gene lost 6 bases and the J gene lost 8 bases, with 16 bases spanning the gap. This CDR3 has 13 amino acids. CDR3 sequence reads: CASSHKGVAEAFF. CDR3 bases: TGTGCCAGCAGCCATAAGGGCGTGGCAGAAGCTTTCTTT.

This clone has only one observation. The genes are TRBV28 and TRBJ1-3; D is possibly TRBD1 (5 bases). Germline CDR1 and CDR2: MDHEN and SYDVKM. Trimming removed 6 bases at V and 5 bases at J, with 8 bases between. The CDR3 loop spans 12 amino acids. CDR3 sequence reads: CASRGTRNTIYF. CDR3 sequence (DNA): TGTGCCAGCAGGGGGACCCGAAACACCATATATTTT. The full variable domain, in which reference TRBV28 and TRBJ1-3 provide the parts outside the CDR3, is DVKVTQSSRYLVKRTGEKVFLECVQDMDHENMFWYRQDPGLGLRLIYFSYDVKMKEKGDIPEGYSVSREKKERFSLILESASTNQTSMYLCASRGTRNTIYFGEGSWLTVV.

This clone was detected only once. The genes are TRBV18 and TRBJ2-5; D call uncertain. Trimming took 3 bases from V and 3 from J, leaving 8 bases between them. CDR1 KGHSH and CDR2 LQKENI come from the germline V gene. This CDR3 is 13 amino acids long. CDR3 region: CASSPGSKETQYF. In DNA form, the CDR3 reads TGTGCCAGCTCACCGGGGTCAAAAGAGACCCAGTACTTC.

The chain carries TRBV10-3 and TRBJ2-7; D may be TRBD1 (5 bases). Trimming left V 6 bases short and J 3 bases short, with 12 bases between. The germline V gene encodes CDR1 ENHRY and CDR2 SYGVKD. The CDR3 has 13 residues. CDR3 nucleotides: TGTGCCATCAGGACTGACAGCAACTACGAGCAGTACTTC. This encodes CAIRTDSNYEQYF.

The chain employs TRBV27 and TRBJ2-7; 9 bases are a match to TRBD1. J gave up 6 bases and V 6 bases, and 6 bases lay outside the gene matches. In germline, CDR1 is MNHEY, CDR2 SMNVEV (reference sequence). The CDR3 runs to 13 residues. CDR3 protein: CASRGTGTVEQYF. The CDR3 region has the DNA TGTGCCAGCAGGGGGACAGGGACCGTCGAGCAGTACTTC.

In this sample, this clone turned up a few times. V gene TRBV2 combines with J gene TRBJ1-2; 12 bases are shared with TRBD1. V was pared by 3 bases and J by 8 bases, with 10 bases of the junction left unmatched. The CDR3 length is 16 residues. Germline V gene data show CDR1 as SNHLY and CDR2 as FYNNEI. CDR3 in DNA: TGTGCCAGCAGTGAGTTAGGGACAGGGGGCGCGGAGGGCTACACCTTC. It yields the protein CASSELGTGGAEGYTF.

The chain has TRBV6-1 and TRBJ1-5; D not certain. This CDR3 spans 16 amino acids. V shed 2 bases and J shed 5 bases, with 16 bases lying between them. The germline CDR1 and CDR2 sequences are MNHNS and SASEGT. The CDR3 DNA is TGTGCCAGCAGTGAACGCGGAGGCCACCCCGATCAGCCCCAGCATTTT. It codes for CASSERGGHPDQPQHF.